These 2 T cell receptor beta chains were sequenced from one sample in a study of blood T cell repertoires in COVID-19. TCRdb keeps only in-frame clones here, not all; method: immunoSEQ multiplex PCR. This sample has just over 250,000 clones, with 80% to 90% found just once. Sequenced material: peripheral blood. These receptor sequences come from a woman in her sixties or seventies with COVID-19, enrolled during active disease.

This chain uses TRBV6-7 with TRBJ2-4; D is perhaps TRBD1 (7 bases). TRBV6-7 is an ORF; its function is uncertain. This CDR3 is 16 amino acids long. With 6 bases removed from V and 0 bases from J, the gap between germline ends came to 15 bases. This CDR3 reads CASRPRQGLAKNIQYF. The CDR3 coding sequence is TGTGCCAGCAGACCACGACAGGGACTAGCCAAAAACATTCAGTACTTC.

The chain has TRBV28 and TRBJ2-3; 9 bases match TRBD1. CDR1 and CDR2 from the germline V gene are MDHEN and SYDVKM. V was clipped by 4 bases and J by 6 bases; unmatched bases: 8. This CDR3 has 15 residues. The CDR3 nucleotides read TGTGCCAGCAGTTACTCCGGGACAGGGATGGATACGCAGTATTTT. Amino acids: CASSYSGTGMDTQYF.